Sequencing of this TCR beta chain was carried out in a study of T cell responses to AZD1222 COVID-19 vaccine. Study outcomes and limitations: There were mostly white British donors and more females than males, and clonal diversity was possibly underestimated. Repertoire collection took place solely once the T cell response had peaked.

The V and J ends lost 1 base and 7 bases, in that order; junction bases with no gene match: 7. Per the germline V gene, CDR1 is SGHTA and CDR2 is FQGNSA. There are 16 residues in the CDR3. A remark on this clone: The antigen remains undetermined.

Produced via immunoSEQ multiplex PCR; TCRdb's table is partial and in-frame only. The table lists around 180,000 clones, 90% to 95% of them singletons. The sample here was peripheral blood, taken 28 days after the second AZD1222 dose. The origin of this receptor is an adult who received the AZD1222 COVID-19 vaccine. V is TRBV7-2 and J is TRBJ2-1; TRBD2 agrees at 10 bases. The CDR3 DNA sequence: TGTGCCAGCAGCTTAGGGCCTAGCGGGGGTTGGAATGAGCAGTTCTTC. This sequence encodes CASSLGPSGGWNEQFF.